Each of the 24 T cell receptor beta chains below was sequenced from the same sample in a study of neoadjuvant anti-PD-1 for oral cavity cancer. Time point: after neoadjuvant nivolumab, at surgical resection. Sequencing was performed with immunoSEQ multiplex PCR; in TCRdb, only in-frame clones are kept and a portion is missing. The data show around 5,300 clones, 58% seen once. The sequenced sample was tumor tissue, obtained after nivolumab (anti-PD-1) treatment. These receptors came from a person between 35 and 79 years old with oral cavity squamous cell carcinoma.

The CDR3 DNA follows: TGTGCCAGCAGCCTAGCGGGAGAGGTTAGTAATGAGCAGTTCTTC. Its translation is CASSLAGEVSNEQFF. This chain connects TRBV14 to TRBJ2-1; 9 nucleotides align to TRBD2. Losses at the gene ends were 4 bases for V and 7 bases for J; bases not matched to a gene: 8. CDR3 length equals 15 residues. CDR1 and CDR2 (germline): SGHDN, FVKESK.

The gene calls are TRBV5-6 and TRBJ1-4; D is undetermined. V lost 3 bases and J 8 bases, leaving 17 bases between the germline ends. Germline V lookup: CDR1 SGHDT, CDR2 YYEEEE. The CDR3 has 15 amino acids. The CDR3 region is CASSSLPGSREKLFF. The CDR3 DNA is TGTGCCAGCAGCTCTTTGCCTGGGTCGAGGGAAAAACTGTTTTTT.

The J gene is TRBJ2-5, the V gene TRBV25-1, with D possibly TRBD2 on 6 matching bases. The V end was cut by 3 bases, the J end by 6 bases, with 11 bases between. The V gene's germline CDR1 is MGHDK and CDR2 SYGVNS. There are 13 residues in the CDR3. CDR3 sequence reads: CASSDGGTQTQYF. The CDR3 nucleotides are TGTGCCAGCAGTGATGGTGGGACTCAGACCCAGTACTTC. The full variable domain, with the rest looked up from reference TRBV25-1 and TRBJ2-5, is EADIYQTPRYLVIGTGKKITLECSQTMGHDKMYWYQQDPGMELHLIHYSYGVNSTEKGDLSSESTVSRIRTEHFPLTLESARPSHTSQYLCASSDGGTQTQYFGPGTRLLVL.

J is TRBJ1-5 and V is TRBV2, with no clear D. Germline assignment: CDR1 SNHLY and CDR2 FYNNEI. CDR3 length equals 14 residues. Trimming stripped 1 base from V and 3 bases from J, with 7 bases between. CDR3 in DNA: TGTGCCAGCAGTGAAGAACGGGTCAATCAGCCCCAGCATTTT. It codes for CASSEERVNQPQHF.

The chain couples TRBV25-1 to TRBJ2-2, with D perhaps TRBD1 (6 bases). CDR1 is MGHDK and CDR2 is SYGVNS in the germline V gene. V dropped 4 bases and J dropped 4 bases, with 13 bases sitting between them. CDR3 length equals 15 residues. The DNA for the CDR3 is TGTGCCAGCAGTGCCAGGGACACCTCCACCGGGGAGCTGTTTTTT. Translating gives CASSARDTSTGELFF.

The DNA for the CDR3 is TGTGCCAGCAGTTCGGGGGTCCAAGAGACCCAGTACTTC. As protein: CASSSGVQETQYF. The V call is TRBV28, the J call TRBJ2-5; D is possibly TRBD2 (6 bases). Trimming stripped 4 bases from V and 1 base from J, with 7 bases between. The CDR3 loop spans 13 amino acids. Germline CDR1 is MDHEN and CDR2 is SYDVKM.

This chain links TRBV14 with TRBJ1-4, with D maybe TRBD1 (6 bases). The CDR3 runs to 16 residues. V was trimmed by 4 bases and J by 8 bases, leaving 20 bases between them. Germline CDR1 SGHDN, CDR2 FVKESK. The CDR3 DNA follows: TGTGCCAGCAGCCCCCCCGCCGGGACAATGAGAGAAAAACTGTTTTTT. Translated: CASSPPAGTMREKLFF.

This clone was observed a few times. The rearrangement uses TRBV10-3 and TRBJ2-7; weak D call: TRBD1 (6 bases). The ends were cut back, 6 bases at V and 3 bases at J, with 9 bases in the middle. The CDR3 loop spans 12 amino acids. CDR1 ENHRY and CDR2 SYGVKD come from the germline V gene. CDR3 bases: TGTGCCATCAGCCTGGACAGCTACGAGCAGTACTTC. Its translation: CAISLDSYEQYF.

This clone was detected a few times. V gene TRBV11-2 combines with J gene TRBJ1-2; 10 bases align to TRBD1. This CDR3 has 15 residues. V lost 3 bases, J lost 8 bases, and 9 bases stayed unmatched. Germline values: CDR1 SGHAT, CDR2 FQNNGV. The CDR3 bases are TGTGCCAGCAGCTTGACAGGGGGCGGATGGGGAGGCTACACCTTC. Its protein product is CASSLTGGGWGGYTF.

This clone appeared once. This chain uses TRBV5-5 with TRBJ2-5, with 10 bases that match TRBD1. The CDR3 length is 17 residues. CDR1 and CDR2 (germline): SGHKS, YYEKEE (reference sequence). V shed 2 bases and J 5 bases; nucleotides not matched to a gene: 12. CDR3 protein: CASSFIRTGGLSETQYF. CDR3 DNA sequence: TGTGCCAGCAGCTTCATTAGGACAGGGGGACTGTCTGAGACCCAGTACTTC.

The chain's CDR3 is CASSLIGGVNTEAFF. The CDR3 nucleotides are TGTGCCAGCAGTTTGATAGGGGGTGTTAACACTGAAGCTTTCTTT. The rearrangement joins TRBV28 to TRBJ1-1, with D possibly being TRBD1 (6 bases). The CDR3 sequence is 15 residues long. The V end lost 3 bases, the J end lost 2 bases, and 13 bases lay between the germline ends. The germline CDR1 and CDR2 sequences are MDHEN and SYDVKM.

This clone was detected a few times. The V call is TRBV25-1, the J call TRBJ2-3; 7 bases match TRBD1. J was trimmed by 10 bases and V by 4 bases; bases with no gene match: 8. This CDR3 contains 13 residues. Germline assignment: CDR1 MGHDK and CDR2 SYGVNS. Here the CDR3 DNA reads TGTGCCAGCAGTGTGGGACAGTTTGGCGCGCAGTATTTT. This sequence encodes CASSVGQFGAQYF. Full variable domain (missing parts from reference TRBV25-1 and TRBJ2-3): EADIYQTPRYLVIGTGKKITLECSQTMGHDKMYWYQQDPGMELHLIHYSYGVNSTEKGDLSSESTVSRIRTEHFPLTLESARPSHTSQYLCASSVGQFGAQYFGPGTRLTVL.

The DNA for the CDR3 is TGTGCCAGCAGCTTGGGTAGCGGGAGGGTAGGGCAAGAGACCCAGTACTTC. This sequence encodes CASSLGSGRVGQETQYF. This chain links TRBV11-2 with TRBJ2-5, with TRBD2 identical over 11 bases. The CDR3 has 17 amino acids. With 3 bases clipped from V and 2 bases from J, the junction kept 8 bases outside the gene matches. From germline, CDR1 is SGHAT and CDR2 FQNNGV.

This clone occurred a few times. The chain recombines TRBV5-1 with TRBJ1-4; tentative D call: TRBD1 (6 bases). The CDR3 spans 13 residues. Trimming took 4 bases from V and 8 from J, leaving 12 bases between them. Germline CDR1 and CDR2: SGHRS and YFSETQ. CDR3 amino acids: CASSMGHEEKLFF. The CDR3 coding sequence is TGCGCCAGCAGCATGGGACATGAGGAAAAACTGTTTTTT.

The chain combines TRBV5-1 with TRBJ1-5; possible D gene TRBD1, 6 bases. CDR1 is SGHRS and CDR2 is YFSETQ in the germline V gene. V was clipped by 4 bases and J by 7 bases, with 18 bases between them. There are 15 residues in the CDR3. The CDR3 sequence: CASSTTGSLGQPQHF. CDR3 DNA sequence: TGCGCCAGCAGCACTACAGGGTCTTTAGGCCAGCCCCAGCATTTT.

The chain has TRBV6-6 and TRBJ1-1, with a weak D call TRBD1 (5 bases). This CDR3 comprises 14 residues. Germline V gene data show CDR1 as MNHNY and CDR2 as SVGAGI (reference sequence). The V end was cut by 4 bases, the J end by 0 bases, with 9 bases between. The CDR3 protein is CASSFGTVNTEAFF. The CDR3 nucleotides read TGTGCCAGCAGTTTTGGGACCGTGAACACTGAAGCTTTCTTT.

This clone was seen just once. The chain couples TRBV7-9 to TRBJ2-5; D call uncertain. CDR1 and CDR2 from the germline V gene are SEHNR and FQNEAQ (reference sequence). Trimming removed 4 bases at V and 5 bases at J, with 8 bases between. This CDR3 has 12 residues. CDR3 loop: CASSSLGETQYF. As DNA, the CDR3 is TGTGCCAGCAGCTCCCTGGGGGAGACCCAGTACTTC.

Here the CDR3 reads CASSSRQGNNYGYTF. CDR3 nucleotides: TGTGCCAGCAGCTCGCGACAGGGGAACAACTATGGCTACACCTTC. The rearrangement uses TRBV5-5 and TRBJ1-2; 8 nucleotides align to TRBD1. V lost 3 bases, J lost 2 bases, and 6 bases stayed unmatched. The germline gives CDR1 SGHKS, CDR2 YYEKEE (reference sequence). This CDR3 has 15 residues.

This chain joins TRBV13 and TRBJ1-3; TRBD1 matches 7 bases. Per germline, CDR1 PRHDT and CDR2 FYEKMQ (reference sequence). The V and J ends lost 3 bases and 3 bases, in that order; junction bases with no gene match: 2. The length of the CDR3 is 14 residues. CDR3 sequence: CASSFAGGGNTIYF. For the CDR3, the DNA is TGTGCCAGCAGCTTCGCAGGGGGTGGAAACACCATATATTTT.

This chain joins TRBV7-8 and TRBJ1-2, with D unresolved. The germline CDR1 and CDR2 sequences are SGHVS and FQNEAQ. The CDR3 sequence is 14 residues long. Trimming removed 4 bases from V and 4 bases from J, with 13 bases in between. The CDR3 sequence: CASSSPGRVYGYTF. For the CDR3, the DNA is TGTGCCAGCAGCTCCCCCGGGCGGGTCTATGGCTACACCTTC.

The genes are TRBV10-3 and TRBJ1-4; D is uncertain. Trimming took 3 bases from V and 3 from J, leaving 5 bases between them. The CDR3 covers 13 residues. Germline V gene sequence: CDR1 ENHRY, CDR2 SYGVKD. The CDR3 sequence: CAISDRANEKLFF. The CDR3 nucleotides are TGTGCCATCAGTGACCGGGCTAATGAAAAACTGTTTTTT.

This clone came up once. CDR3 DNA sequence: TGTGCCAGCAGCTTAGTCGACGGGGGGGTAGCCAAAAACATTCAGTACTTC. This translates into CASSLVDGGVAKNIQYF. The chain employs TRBV11-2 and TRBJ2-4; TRBD2 matches at 8 bases. J lost 0 bases, V lost 1 base, and 5 bases had no gene match. CDR1 is SGHAT and CDR2 is FQNNGV in the germline V gene. This CDR3 region has 17 residues.

The J gene is TRBJ1-1, the V gene TRBV5-1; TRBD1 matches at 7 bases. This CDR3 contains 15 residues. Germline V gene sequence: CDR1 SGHRS, CDR2 YFSETQ. After removal of 0 bases from V and 0 bases from J, the junction contained 2 bases not matched to a gene. CDR3 loop: CASSLAGGVNTEAFF. CDR3 coding DNA: TGCGCCAGCAGCTTGGCAGGGGGGGTGAACACTGAAGCTTTCTTT.

This CDR3 is CASWAGTGDYEQYF. CDR3 bases: TGTGCCAGTTGGGCCGGGACAGGGGACTACGAGCAGTACTTC. V and J are TRBV28 and TRBJ2-7; 10 nucleotides agree with TRBD1. V was clipped by 9 bases and J by 3 bases; unmatched bases: 8. Germline V gives CDR1 MDHEN, CDR2 SYDVKM. The CDR3 runs 14 residues.